A single sample is the source of the 21 T cell receptor beta chains below, sequenced in a study of technical replicates of blood from a few donors. TCRdb's table, derived via immunoSEQ multiplex PCR, lists solely in-frame clones and lacks some. Among 13,000 or so clones listed, 95% were seen once. Sequenced material: PBMCs. The receptors were sampled from a human donor in good health.

The rearrangement links TRBV27 to TRBJ2-7; perhaps TRBD1 as D (6 bases). This CDR3 contains 13 residues. The ends were cut back, 8 bases at V and 3 bases at J, with 14 bases in the middle. Germline V lookup: CDR1 MNHEY, CDR2 SMNVEV (reference sequence). The CDR3 region has the DNA TGTGCCAGCCGCCGGACAGCCCGCTACGAGCAGTACTTC. It encodes CASRRTARYEQYF.

CDR3 sequence (DNA): TGTGCCAGCAGCTTAGGGCAGGGGAGTGGCGAGCAGTACTTC. Amino acids: CASSLGQGSGEQYF. This chain uses TRBV7-2 with TRBJ2-7; possibly TRBD1 for D (6 bases). V was shortened by 1 base and J by 6 bases, with 13 bases between the two germline ends. There are 14 residues in the CDR3. Germline values: CDR1 SGHTA, CDR2 FQGNSA.

V gene TRBV11-2 combines with J gene TRBJ1-2; 11 bases align to TRBD1. Germline CDR1 and CDR2: SGHAT and FQNNGV. The CDR3 is 14 amino acids. V dropped 5 bases and J dropped 3; count of bases not matched to a gene: 2. The CDR3 is CASSPGQGDYGYTF. As DNA, the CDR3 is TGTGCCAGCAGCCCGGGACAGGGGGACTATGGCTACACCTTC.

CDR3 in amino acids: CASSLGASGSTDTQYF. The CDR3 DNA sequence: TGCGCCAGCAGCTTGGGGGCTAGCGGTAGCACAGATACGCAGTATTTT. The V call is TRBV5-1, the J call TRBJ2-3; 7 bases are a match to TRBD2. V lost 0 bases and J lost 0; bases outside the gene matches: 4. Germline V gives CDR1 SGHRS, CDR2 YFSETQ. The CDR3 is made up of 16 amino acids.

V usage is TRBV9 and J usage is TRBJ1-2; D possibly corresponds to TRBD1 (5 bases). Looked up from germline, CDR1 is SGDLS and CDR2 is YYNGEE. V was clipped by 0 bases and J by 6 bases, with 12 bases between them. The CDR3 sequence is 14 residues long. The CDR3 loop reads CASSVGAGWNGYTF. CDR3 in DNA: TGTGCCAGCAGCGTAGGTGCAGGGTGGAATGGCTACACCTTC.

The V call is TRBV6-5, the J call TRBJ1-5, with 7 nucleotides matching TRBD1. The V gene's germline CDR1 is MNHEY and CDR2 SVGAGI. V lost 4 bases to trimming and J lost 7 bases; unmatched junction nucleotides: 4. This CDR3 comprises 13 residues. CDR3 coding DNA: TGTGCCAGCAGTTCAACAGGGGACCAGCCCCAGCATTTT. This codes for CASSSTGDQPQHF.

The chain recombines TRBV5-1 with TRBJ1-4; D not resolved. Germline CDR1 reads SGHRS; CDR2 reads YFSETQ. V lost 4 bases and J lost 2, with 24 bases in between. CDR3 length: 19 residues. For the CDR3, the DNA is TGCGCCAGCAGCCCTGGTAAACCGGGGAGACTTTCCACTAATGAAAAACTGTTTTTT. Translating gives CASSPGKPGRLSTNEKLFF.

For the CDR3, the DNA is TGTGCCAGCAGTGACGGGACTCATGAAAAACTGTTTTTT. Translating gives CASSDGTHEKLFF. The chain couples TRBV6-4 to TRBJ1-4, with a tentative D call TRBD1 (5 bases). Trimming stripped 2 bases from V and 6 bases from J, with 7 bases between. The CDR3 runs to 13 residues. Germline V gene lookup returns CDR1 MRHNA and CDR2 SNTAGT.

Only one count was recorded for this clone. The V call is TRBV6-5, the J call TRBJ2-7, with D perhaps matching TRBD2 (7 bases). Germline V gene lookup returns CDR1 MNHEY and CDR2 SVGAGI. V was cut by 10 bases and J by 0 bases, with 13 bases left in between. The CDR3 loop spans 13 amino acids. The CDR3 loop is CATGGSLSYEQYF. The CDR3 DNA reads TGTGCCACGGGGGGCAGCCTCTCCTACGAGCAGTACTTC.

The V and J genes are TRBV6-5 and TRBJ2-3; D is unresolved. Germline V gene sequence: CDR1 MNHEY, CDR2 SVGAGI. The CDR3 runs 13 residues. The V and J ends lost 6 bases and 3 bases respectively, with 10 bases between them. The DNA of the CDR3 is TGTGCCAGCAGACAACCTTCGACAGATACGCAGTATTTT. Protein: CASRQPSTDTQYF.

The CDR3: CAIRDSATYEQYF. The CDR3 coding sequence is TGTGCCATCAGGGACAGTGCGACCTACGAGCAGTACTTC. The chain is built from TRBV10-3 and TRBJ2-7; tentative D call: TRBD1 (6 bases). CDR1 is ENHRY, CDR2 SYGVKD, per germline. This CDR3 spans 13 amino acids. Trimming took off 6 bases at V and 2 bases at J, with 11 bases between the two ends.

The chain recombines TRBV5-1 with TRBJ2-3, with D perhaps matching TRBD2 (5 bases). V was trimmed by 5 bases and J by 3 bases, leaving 13 bases between them. The CDR3 extends over 14 amino acids. The V gene's germline CDR1 is SGHRS and CDR2 YFSETQ. CDR3 loop: CASRRGLTTDTQYF. CDR3 sequence (DNA): TGCGCCAGCAGGAGAGGGCTAACTACAGATACGCAGTATTTT.

The genes are TRBV30 and TRBJ1-5, with D hard to call. Germline CDR1 reads GTSNPN; CDR2 reads SVGIG (reference sequence). Trimming pared 4 bases from V and 1 base from J, leaving 5 bases between. The CDR3 consists of 12 residues. CDR3 sequence reads: CAWKESNQPQHF. CDR3 sequence (DNA): TGTGCCTGGAAGGAGAGCAATCAGCCCCAGCATTTT.

V usage is TRBV27 and J usage is TRBJ2-7, with TRBD1 identical over 10 bases. With V trimmed by 4 bases and J by 6 bases, 12 bases remained unmatched. CDR1 is MNHEY and CDR2 is SMNVEV in the germline V gene (reference sequence). The CDR3 has 16 amino acids. The CDR3 DNA follows: TGTGCCAGCAGTTCCTCGACCGCCGGGACAGGGGCCGAGCAGTACTTC. Residues: CASSSSTAGTGAEQYF.

The count of this clone is one. V gene TRBV6-1 combines with J gene TRBJ2-3; D ambiguous. The CDR3 extends over 13 amino acids. V gave up 7 bases and J gave up 5 bases, with 13 bases separating them. The germline V gene has CDR1 MNHNS and CDR2 SASEGT. The CDR3 is CASTNIPGDTQYF. DNA for the CDR3: TGTGCCAGCACTAATATCCCCGGAGATACGCAGTATTTT.

This chain joins TRBV27 and TRBJ1-1; 8 nucleotides match TRBD1. The J segment lost 1 base and the V segment lost 6 bases, leaving 25 bases of the junction unmatched. The CDR3 extends over 21 amino acids. Germline V gives CDR1 MNHEY, CDR2 SMNVEV (reference sequence). The CDR3 DNA is TGTGCCAGCAGCATCGAACCGAGCCTCAGACCGGGACAGGCGCCGAACACTGAAGCTTTCTTT. This encodes CASSIEPSLRPGQAPNTEAFF.

CDR3 sequence reads: CASSEPGQGYTGELFF. The CDR3 DNA reads TGTGCCAGCAGTGAACCGGGACAGGGATACACCGGGGAGCTGTTTTTT. V gene TRBV25-1 combines with J gene TRBJ2-2, with TRBD1 matching 9 bases. The CDR3 sequence is 16 residues long. The junction had 4 bases not matched to a gene; V was cut back by 2 bases and J by 3 bases. Germline CDR1 reads MGHDK; CDR2 reads SYGVNS.

The chain is built from TRBV28 and TRBJ2-3, with D possibly TRBD1 on 6 matching bases. Trimming shortened V by 5 bases and J by 4 bases, and 7 bases separated the two germline ends. The germline V gene has CDR1 MDHEN and CDR2 SYDVKM. The CDR3 is made up of 12 amino acids. Here the CDR3 reads CASSGQSDTQYF. The DNA of the CDR3 is TGTGCCAGCAGTGGACAGTCAGATACGCAGTATTTT.

The table lists this clone with a count of one. V and J are TRBV18 and TRBJ2-7; 11 bases align to TRBD2. This CDR3 contains 14 residues. From germline, CDR1 is KGHSH and CDR2 LQKENI. V lost 6 bases to trimming and J lost 2 bases; unmatched junction nucleotides: 3. CDR3 bases: TGTGCCAGCTCCGGGACTAGCGGCGCCTACGAGCAGTACTTC. This sequence encodes CASSGTSGAYEQYF.

V is TRBV6-5 and J is TRBJ1-5; 8 nucleotides agree with TRBD1. V trimming: 6 bases; J trimming: 7 bases; junction bases outside the gene matches: 11. Germline loops: CDR1 MNHEY, CDR2 SVGAGI. The length of the CDR3 is 15 residues. For the CDR3, the DNA is TGTGCCAGCAGAGCAGCTTCAGGGGGCGGACAGCCCCAGCATTTT. It encodes CASRAASGGGQPQHF.

V usage is TRBV18 and J usage is TRBJ1-4; perhaps TRBD1 as D (6 bases). V shed 2 bases and J shed 2 bases, with 15 bases lying between them. The germline CDR1 and CDR2 sequences are KGHSH and LQKENI. The CDR3 has 17 amino acids. The CDR3 reads CASSPRIPGQTNEKLFF. CDR3 in DNA: TGTGCCAGCTCACCAAGGATCCCCGGACAGACTAATGAAAAACTGTTTTTT.